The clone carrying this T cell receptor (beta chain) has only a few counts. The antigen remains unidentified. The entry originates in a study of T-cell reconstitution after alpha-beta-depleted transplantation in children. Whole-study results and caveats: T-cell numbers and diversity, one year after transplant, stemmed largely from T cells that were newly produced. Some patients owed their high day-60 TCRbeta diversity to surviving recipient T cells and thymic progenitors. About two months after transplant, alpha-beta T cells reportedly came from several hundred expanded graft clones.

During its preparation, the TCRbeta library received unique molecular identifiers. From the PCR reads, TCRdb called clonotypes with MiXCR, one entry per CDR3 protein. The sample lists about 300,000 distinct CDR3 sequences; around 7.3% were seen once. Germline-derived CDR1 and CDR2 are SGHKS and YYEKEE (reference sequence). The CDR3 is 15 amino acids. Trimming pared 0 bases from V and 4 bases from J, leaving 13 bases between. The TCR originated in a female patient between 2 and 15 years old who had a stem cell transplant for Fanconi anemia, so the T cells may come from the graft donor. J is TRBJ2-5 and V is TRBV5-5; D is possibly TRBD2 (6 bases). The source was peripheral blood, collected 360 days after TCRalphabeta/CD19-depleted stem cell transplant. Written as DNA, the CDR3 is TGTGCCAGCAGCTTGGTCGGGAGAGGAGGAGAGACCCAGTACTTC. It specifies CASSLVGRGGETQYF.